Following are 31 T cell receptor beta chains from one sample sequenced in a study of siplizumab effects on memory and regulatory T cells. Profiled with immunoSEQ multiplex PCR; TCRdb holds only in-frame clones, not every one. This table has roughly 70,000 clones, roughly 93% appearing once. Sequenced input: CD8+ T cells sorted from blood. Source of these receptors: a human donor in good health.

J is TRBJ2-2 and V is TRBV9, with D possibly being TRBD1 (6 bases). Germline lookup yields CDR1 SGDLS and CDR2 YYNGEE. V lost 4 bases and J lost 4, with 14 bases in between. The CDR3 loop spans 15 amino acids. This CDR3 is CASSSRDTVTGELFF. CDR3 DNA sequence: TGTGCCAGCAGCTCCCGGGACACCGTCACCGGGGAGCTGTTTTTT.

CDR3 bases: TGTGCCAGCACTACAATATGGACAGGGGTCACCGGGGAGCTGTTTTTT. It is translated as CASTTIWTGVTGELFF. The rearrangement joins TRBV6-6 to TRBJ2-2, with TRBD1 matching 9 bases. The CDR3 is 16 residues long. Per germline, CDR1 MNHNY and CDR2 SVGAGI (reference sequence). V gave up 7 bases and J gave up 4 bases; unmatched junction bases: 10.

The chain has TRBV7-6 and TRBJ1-1; D is unresolved. The V end was cut by 5 bases, the J end by 0 bases, with 7 bases between. Germline assignment: CDR1 SGHVS and CDR2 FNYEAQ. This CDR3 is 13 amino acids long. The CDR3: CASSRTLNTEAFF. As DNA, the CDR3 is TGTGCCAGCAGCCGGACTTTGAACACTGAAGCTTTCTTT.

This chain joins TRBV11-2 and TRBJ2-7; D might be TRBD1 or TRBD2, each matching 5 bases. The CDR3 is made up of 16 amino acids. Germline-derived CDR1 and CDR2 are SGHAT and FQNNGV. V dropped 3 bases and J dropped 3 bases, with 18 bases sitting between them. The CDR3 protein is CASSFVTRGVDYEQYF. The CDR3 DNA follows: TGTGCCAGCAGCTTTGTGACGAGGGGTGTCGACTACGAGCAGTACTTC.

The chain is built from TRBV27 and TRBJ2-1, with D possibly being TRBD1 or TRBD2 (7 bases each). Trimming left V 2 bases short and J 4 bases short, with 15 bases between. CDR3 length equals 16 residues. The V gene's germline CDR1 is MNHEY and CDR2 SMNVEV (reference sequence). CDR3 loop: CASSLGPGGQYNEQFF. The CDR3 nucleotides are TGTGCCAGCAGTTTAGGGCCGGGGGGACAGTACAATGAGCAGTTCTTC.

This chain uses TRBV7-2 with TRBJ1-6; 9 bases agree with TRBD1. Trimming removed 4 bases from V and 10 bases from J; junction bases left unmatched: 5. Germline values: CDR1 SGHTA, CDR2 FQGNSA. The CDR3 consists of 14 residues. This chain's CDR3 is CASSSGQGQSPLHF. As DNA, the CDR3 is TGTGCCAGCAGCTCCGGACAGGGGCAATCACCCCTCCACTTT.

This chain connects TRBV9 to TRBJ2-7; D may be TRBD2 (7 bases). This CDR3 comprises 14 residues. Germline CDR1 reads SGDLS; CDR2 reads YYNGEE. V lost 4 bases to trimming and J lost 5 bases, with 16 bases between them. CDR3 coding DNA: TGTGCCAGCAGCCCCGGGGGGCTCCAGAACGAGCAGTACTTC. It specifies CASSPGGLQNEQYF.

V usage is TRBV5-5 and J usage is TRBJ1-5; tentatively, D is TRBD1 (5 bases). V was cut by 4 bases and J by 6 bases, with 17 bases left in between. The germline gives CDR1 SGHKS, CDR2 YYEKEE (reference sequence). The CDR3 has 15 amino acids. DNA of the CDR3: TGTGCCAGCAGCCCCCGGGGAGGGGCAGGTCAGCCCCAGCATTTT. This sequence encodes CASSPRGGAGQPQHF. Full variable domain (rest looked up from reference TRBV5-5 and TRBJ1-5): DAGVTQSPTHLIKTRGQQVTLRCSPISGHKSVSWYQQVLGQGPQFIFQYYEKEERGRGNFPDRFSARQFPNYSSELNVNALLLGDSALYLCASSPRGGAGQPQHFGDGTRLSIL.

In DNA form, the CDR3 reads TGTGCCAGCAGTTTAGGCGGGGAAGGCTATGAGCAGTTCTTC. Protein: CASSLGGEGYEQFF. The chain has TRBV27 and TRBJ2-1; D possibly corresponds to TRBD2 (6 bases). Germline-derived CDR1 and CDR2 are MNHEY and SMNVEV (reference sequence). This CDR3 has 14 amino acids. Trimming pared 2 bases from V and 8 bases from J, leaving 13 bases between.

V gene TRBV4-3 combines with J gene TRBJ2-3; tentative D call: TRBD1 (6 bases). Per the germline V gene, CDR1 is LGHNA and CDR2 is YSLEER. Between the trimmed V and J ends, which lost 1 base and 3 bases, there was a span of 14 bases. The CDR3 runs 16 residues. CDR3 in DNA: TGCGCCAGCAGCCAAGGGGCAGGGGTTGGGACAGATACGCAGTATTTT. Its protein product is CASSQGAGVGTDTQYF.

The chain has TRBV28 and TRBJ1-5; 7 bases match TRBD1. Per the germline V gene, CDR1 is MDHEN and CDR2 is SYDVKM. After removal of 3 bases from V and 4 bases from J, the junction contained 15 bases not matched to a gene. This CDR3 has 18 residues. The CDR3 DNA reads TGTGCCAGCAGTTTCCCTCAGGAGGGGGCGGCCTTTAATCAGCCCCAGCATTTT. Its protein is CASSFPQEGAAFNQPQHF. Looking up the rest from reference TRBV28 and TRBJ1-5 gives the full variable domain: DVKVTQSSRYLVKRTGEKVFLECVQDMDHENMFWYRQDPGLGLRLIYFSYDVKMKEKGDIPEGYSVSREKKERFSLILESASTNQTSMYLCASSFPQEGAAFNQPQHFGDGTRLSIL.

The chain recombines TRBV4-1 with TRBJ2-2; D ambiguous. The CDR3 length is 12 residues. The V and J ends lost 4 bases and 4 bases respectively, with 4 bases between them. Germline loops: CDR1 MGHRA, CDR2 YSYEKL. The CDR3 is CASSLATGELFF. CDR3 DNA: TGCGCCAGCAGCCTTGCCACCGGGGAGCTGTTTTTT.

The CDR3 DNA reads as TGCGCCAGCAGCTTGGAAGTGGACCTCCAAGAGACCCAGTACTTC. This gives the protein CASSLEVDLQETQYF. V and J are TRBV5-1 and TRBJ2-5; no clear D. V lost 0 bases to trimming and J lost 1 base, with 10 bases between them. This CDR3 is 15 amino acids long. Germline CDR1 reads SGHRS; CDR2 reads YFSETQ.

The chain combines TRBV4-2 with TRBJ1-5; D call uncertain. The CDR3 sequence is 15 residues long. Germline values: CDR1 LGHNA, CDR2 YNFKEQ. V lost 1 base and J 0 bases, leaving 7 bases between the germline ends. The DNA for the CDR3 is TGTGCCAGCAGCCAAGGTCAGGATAGCAATCAGCCCCAGCATTTT. This translates into CASSQGQDSNQPQHF.

This clone has only one observation. V and J are TRBV5-5 and TRBJ1-1; D not certain. The V and J ends lost 2 bases and 4 bases respectively, with 15 bases between them. The CDR3 totals 15 residues. CDR1 and CDR2 from the germline V gene are SGHKS and YYEKEE (reference sequence). The CDR3 is CASSFTLLPGTEAFF. For the CDR3, the DNA is TGTGCCAGCAGCTTCACCCTCCTCCCGGGCACTGAAGCTTTCTTT.

The V call is TRBV7-3, the J call TRBJ2-1, with D perhaps matching TRBD2 (5 bases). Germline values: CDR1 SGHTA, CDR2 FQGTGA. The length of the CDR3 is 16 residues. V lost 5 bases and J lost 0, with 14 bases in between. The CDR3 loop is CASSPGLSSSYNEQFF. In DNA, the CDR3 is TGTGCCAGCAGCCCCGGACTTTCGAGCTCCTACAATGAGCAGTTCTTC.

The V call is TRBV9, the J call TRBJ1-5, with unresolved D. Between the trimmed V and J ends, which lost 3 bases and 9 bases, there was a span of 7 bases. The germline CDR1 and CDR2 sequences are SGDLS and YYNGEE. The CDR3 loop spans 11 amino acids. The CDR3 sequence is CASSEGTPQHF. The CDR3 DNA reads as TGTGCCAGCAGCGAGGGTACGCCCCAGCATTTT. Full variable domain (outside the CDR3, taken from reference TRBV9 and TRBJ1-5): DSGVTQTPKHLITATGQRVTLRCSPRSGDLSVYWYQQSLDQGLQFLIQYYNGEERAKGNILERFSAQQFPDLHSELNLSSLELGDSALYFCASSEGTPQHFGDGTRLSIL.

The chain uses TRBV7-7 and TRBJ2-7, with 8 bases lining up with TRBD2. V was clipped by 5 bases and J by 7 bases; unmatched bases: 13. Germline V gene data show CDR1 as SSHAT and CDR2 as FNYEAQ (reference sequence). CDR3 length: 15 residues. CDR3 in DNA: TGTGCCAGCAGCCTACGGGGGGGGCGGGACGGTGAGCAGTACTTC. Translation: CASSLRGGRDGEQYF.

The genes are TRBV5-4 and TRBJ2-2; 10 bases agree with TRBD1. The CDR3 contains 15 residues. Unmatched junction bases numbered 4, after V lost 2 bases and J lost 6 bases. Germline V CDR1 and CDR2: SGHNT, YYREEE (reference sequence). Written as DNA, the CDR3 is TGTGCCAGCAGCTTAGGGACAGGGGCTCCCGGGGAGCTGTTTTTT. Residues: CASSLGTGAPGELFF.

This clone has a handful of counts. V is TRBV11-2 and J is TRBJ2-3; D assignment may be TRBD1 or TRBD2 (5 bases each). This CDR3 has 15 amino acids. Germline CDR1 is SGHAT and CDR2 is FQNNGV. The V end lost 2 bases, the J end lost 3 bases, and 12 bases lay between the germline ends. The DNA for the CDR3 is TGTGCCAGCAGCTTAATACCCGGGGCGACAGATACGCAGTATTTT. Its translation: CASSLIPGATDTQYF.

The J gene is TRBJ2-7, the V gene TRBV6-1, with TRBD2 identical over 11 bases. The CDR3 is made up of 15 amino acids. The trim removed 5 bases at V and 2 bases at J, leaving 5 bases unmatched. CDR1 and CDR2 (germline): MNHNS, SASEGT. The CDR3 is CASSKTSGIPYEQYF. As DNA, the CDR3 is TGTGCCAGCAGTAAGACTAGCGGGATCCCCTACGAGCAGTACTTC.

The chain recombines TRBV29-1 with TRBJ2-7, with 10 nucleotides matching TRBD1. Per germline, CDR1 SQVTM and CDR2 ANQGSEA. J was trimmed by 3 bases and V by 6 bases; bases with no gene match: 5. The CDR3 extends over 13 amino acids. The CDR3 here is CSVTGGSDYEQYF. The CDR3 DNA sequence: TGCAGCGTGACAGGGGGCTCCGACTACGAGCAGTACTTC.

This CDR3 reads CASSLDGLYEQYF. CDR3 coding DNA: TGTGCCAGCAGCTTGGACGGCCTCTACGAGCAGTACTTC. The rearrangement links TRBV5-4 to TRBJ2-7; no firm D call. This CDR3 has 13 amino acids. Germline CDR1 is SGHNT and CDR2 is YYREEE (reference sequence). Trimming left V 0 bases short and J 3 bases short, with 7 bases between.

The rearrangement uses TRBV18 and TRBJ2-7, with TRBD2 matching 10 bases. The CDR3 is 15 residues long. The V gene's germline CDR1 is KGHSH and CDR2 LQKENI. Trimming removed 3 bases from V and 5 bases from J; junction bases left unmatched: 7. The CDR3 bases are TGTGCCAGCTCACCTACACTAGCGGGGACCAACGAGCAGTACTTC. Protein sequence: CASSPTLAGTNEQYF.

The V call is TRBV14, the J call TRBJ2-1; D not resolved. Trimming left V 1 base short and J 7 bases short, with 8 bases between. Germline V gene data show CDR1 as SGHDN and CDR2 as FVKESK. CDR3 length equals 13 residues. The DNA of the CDR3 is TGTGCCAGCAGCCAAGTTAGAGGTAATGAGCAGTTCTTC. As protein: CASSQVRGNEQFF.

This chain uses TRBV30 with TRBJ1-3; D unclear. The CDR3 is 16 amino acids. Germline V CDR1 and CDR2: GTSNPN, SVGIG (reference sequence). V was trimmed by 2 bases and J by 0 bases, leaving 14 bases between them. The CDR3 nucleotides read TGTGCCTGGAGTAGCCCCGACGTATACTCTGGAAACACCATATATTTT. It specifies CAWSSPDVYSGNTIYF.

The V gene is TRBV7-2, the J gene TRBJ2-7; possibly TRBD2 for D (7 bases). Per the germline V gene, CDR1 is SGHTA and CDR2 is FQGNSA. This CDR3 has 14 residues. Deletions cut 5 bases from V and 3 bases from J, with 14 bases between. The CDR3, as DNA: TGTGCCAGCAGCCTAATAGGGGGGGACTACGAGCAGTACTTC. As protein: CASSLIGGDYEQYF.

The chain employs TRBV30 and TRBJ1-2, with D perhaps matching TRBD1 (5 bases). V was clipped by 2 bases and J by 2 bases, with 9 bases between them. Per germline, CDR1 GTSNPN and CDR2 SVGIG (reference sequence). The CDR3 has 13 amino acids. In DNA form, the CDR3 reads TGTGCCTGGAGTCCGACAGTGAACTATGGCTACACCTTC. This gives the protein CAWSPTVNYGYTF. Complete variable domain (other parts from reference TRBV30 and TRBJ1-2): SQTIHQWPATLVQPVGSPLSLECTVEGTSNPNLYWYRQAAGRGLQLLFYSVGIGQISSEVPQNLSASRPQDRQFILSSKKLLLSDSGFYLCAWSPTVNYGYTFGSGTRLTVV.

V is TRBV27 and J is TRBJ1-2, with D unclear. The CDR3 has 15 residues. Germline CDR1 reads MNHEY; CDR2 reads SMNVEV (reference sequence). Trimming took off 0 bases at V and 3 bases at J, with 11 bases between the two ends. DNA of the CDR3: TGTGCCAGCAGTTTATCGAAGAACCTTTACTATGGCTACACCTTC. Encoded protein: CASSLSKNLYYGYTF.

V is TRBV7-2 and J is TRBJ2-1, with D maybe TRBD2 (6 bases). The CDR3 has 15 residues. CDR1 and CDR2 (germline): SGHTA, FQGNSA. V dropped 1 base and J dropped 7 bases, with 14 bases sitting between them. CDR3 sequence: CASSLGGEALNEQFF. The CDR3 DNA reads TGTGCCAGCAGCTTAGGAGGGGAGGCTTTGAATGAGCAGTTCTTC. Combining the CDR3 with reference TRBV7-2 and TRBJ2-1 gives the whole variable domain GAGVSQSPSNKVTEKGKDVELRCDPISGHTALYWYRQSLGQGLEFLIYFQGNSAPDKSGLPSDRFSAERTGGSVSTLTIQRTQQEDSAVYLCASSLGGEALNEQFFGPGTRLTVL.

A single count supports this clone. The J gene is TRBJ2-7, the V gene TRBV4-3, with D possibly being TRBD2 (6 bases). V shed 4 bases and J shed 4 bases, with 11 bases lying between them. From germline, CDR1 is LGHNA and CDR2 YSLEER. The CDR3 is 13 residues long. CDR3 sequence reads: CASSPAAGYEQYF. The CDR3 coding sequence is TGCGCCAGCAGCCCCGCGGCGGGATACGAGCAGTACTTC.